The 20 T cell receptor beta chains below come from one sample, sequenced in a study of OX40 agonist ivuxolimab in advanced cancers. Sequenced by immunoSEQ multiplex PCR; TCRdb stores in-frame clones only, minus some. The sample records 100,000 to 150,000 clones, about 90% being singletons. Sequenced here: CD4+ or CD8+ T cells sorted from blood, sampled in a trial of the OX40 agonist ivuxolimab. The receptors were gathered from an adult with an advanced solid tumor such as melanoma, head and neck, liver or kidney cancer.

The genes are TRBV5-4 and TRBJ2-3, with D hard to call. The CDR3 contains 16 residues. Per the germline V gene, CDR1 is SGHNT and CDR2 is YYREEE (reference sequence). Trimming cost V 1 base and J 4 bases, with 16 bases left between them. The CDR3 DNA follows: TGTGCCAGCAGCTTGACCCGGCTAGGGTTTGCAGATACGCAGTATTTT. As protein: CASSLTRLGFADTQYF.

The rearrangement uses TRBV19 and TRBJ2-7; D remains unclear. Germline-derived CDR1 and CDR2 are LNHDA and SQIVND (reference sequence). Between the trimmed V and J ends, which lost 6 bases and 3 bases, there was a span of 6 bases. CDR3 length: 11 amino acids. The CDR3 sequence is CASSQNYEQYF. For the CDR3, the DNA is TGTGCCAGTAGCCAGAACTACGAGCAGTACTTC.

The chain employs TRBV9 and TRBJ2-1; 10 bases are a match to TRBD2. Germline CDR1 SGDLS, CDR2 YYNGEE. This CDR3 has 16 residues. Losses at the gene ends were 0 bases for V and 6 bases for J; bases not matched to a gene: 6. CDR3 protein: CASSVAGLAGVNEQFF. The CDR3 nucleotides read TGTGCCAGCAGCGTAGCTGGTCTAGCGGGAGTCAATGAGCAGTTCTTC. Filled out from reference TRBV9 and TRBJ2-1, the complete variable domain reads DSGVTQTPKHLITATGQRVTLRCSPRSGDLSVYWYQQSLDQGLQFLIQYYNGEERAKGNILERFSAQQFPDLHSELNLSSLELGDSALYFCASSVAGLAGVNEQFFGPGTRLTVL.

V usage is TRBV5-1 and J usage is TRBJ2-7, with a weak D call TRBD1 (6 bases). The CDR3 runs 16 residues. The germline V gene encodes CDR1 SGHRS and CDR2 YFSETQ. V shed 7 bases and J shed 2 bases, with 22 bases lying between them. The CDR3 nucleotides are TGCGCCAGCGGATCCTCTCCCACAGGGACCACCTACGAGCAGTACTTC. Its translation is CASGSSPTGTTYEQYF. Full variable domain (remainder filled in from reference TRBV5-1 and TRBJ2-7): KAGVTQTPRYLIKTRGQQVTLSCSPISGHRSVSWYQQTPGQGLQFLFEYFSETQRNKGNFPGRFSGRQFSNSRSEMNVSTLELGDSALYLCASGSSPTGTTYEQYFGPGTRLTVT.

This chain connects TRBV9 to TRBJ2-7; D is perhaps TRBD1 (7 bases). V was pared by 4 bases and J by 2 bases, with 13 bases between. The CDR3 runs to 14 residues. Germline values: CDR1 SGDLS, CDR2 YYNGEE. CDR3 sequence reads: CASSRLGGPYEQYF. Written as DNA, the CDR3 is TGTGCCAGCAGCAGACTAGGGGGCCCCTACGAGCAGTACTTC.

This clone has just one count. The chain combines TRBV6-6 with TRBJ2-5; D remains unclear. The closer fit of TRBJ2-7 to the DNA end suggests the J call may be wrong. The CDR3 is made up of 11 amino acids. Germline loops: CDR1 MNHNY, CDR2 SVGAGI (reference sequence). CDR3 coding DNA: TGTGCCAGCAGTTTGGCGGACGAGCAGTACTTC. Its translation: CASSLADEQYF.

The rearrangement links TRBV11-2 to TRBJ2-4; the D call may be TRBD1 or TRBD2 (5 bases each). Germline assignment: CDR1 SGHAT and CDR2 FQNNGV. The CDR3 consists of 17 residues. The V and J ends lost 4 bases and 0 bases respectively, with 16 bases between them. The CDR3 sequence is CASSSTGTSLAKNIQYF. For the CDR3, the DNA is TGTGCCAGCAGCTCTACCGGGACGTCCCTAGCCAAAAACATTCAGTACTTC.

The rearrangement links TRBV7-9 to TRBJ2-1; TRBD2 matches 10 bases. The CDR3 sequence is 14 residues long. The J segment lost 6 bases and the V segment lost 3 bases, leaving 2 bases of the junction unmatched. Germline V lookup: CDR1 SEHNR, CDR2 FQNEAQ (reference sequence). In DNA, the CDR3 is TGTGCCAGCAGCTTGGGACTAGCGATCAATGAGCAGTTCTTC. Its translation: CASSLGLAINEQFF.

The chain employs TRBV12-5 and TRBJ2-1, with a possible D match to TRBD1 (6 bases). CDR1 LGHNT and CDR2 FRNRAP come from the germline V gene. Trimming removed 7 bases from V and 5 bases from J, with 21 bases in between. The CDR3 is 16 amino acids. The CDR3 region has the DNA TGTGCTAGTGCTCTACTCACAGGGAAATGGGACAATGAGCAGTTCTTC. It yields the protein CASALLTGKWDNEQFF.

The chain recombines TRBV7-8 with TRBJ1-5; the match to TRBD1 covers 9 bases. Germline CDR1 reads SGHVS; CDR2 reads FQNEAQ. The ends lost 5 bases at V and 6 bases at J; junction bases unmatched: 5. The CDR3 has 14 residues. CDR3 sequence (DNA): TGTGCCAGCAGCCTGGACAGGGGAAGTCAGCCCCAGCATTTT. Translating gives CASSLDRGSQPQHF.

The rearrangement joins TRBV11-2 to TRBJ2-5, with D unclear. Matching the DNA end better, TRBJ2-7 makes the J call doubtful. The CDR3 length is 12 residues. Germline V CDR1 and CDR2: SGHAT, FQNNGV. The CDR3 loop is CASSRGAYEQYF. In DNA form, the CDR3 reads TGTGCCAGCAGTCGCGGAGCATACGAGCAGTACTTC.

This clone occurred once. This chain connects TRBV14 to TRBJ2-2, with 9 nucleotides matching TRBD1. V gave up 3 bases and J gave up 4 bases; unmatched junction bases: 6. Per the germline V gene, CDR1 is SGHDN and CDR2 is FVKESK. This CDR3 is built from 16 residues. The CDR3 region is CASSQDRGIGTGELFF. The CDR3 DNA follows: TGTGCCAGCAGCCAGGACAGGGGTATTGGCACCGGGGAGCTGTTTTTT.

The chain carries TRBV7-9 and TRBJ1-1; D remains ambiguous. The CDR3 spans 14 residues. The germline V gene has CDR1 SEHNR and CDR2 FQNEAQ (reference sequence). Deletions cut 6 bases from V and 3 bases from J, with 14 bases between. The DNA of the CDR3 is TGTGCCAGCAGTTTCCAGGTGTCGTACACTGAAGCTTTCTTT. Translation: CASSFQVSYTEAFF.

The V and J genes are TRBV27 and TRBJ2-2, with D perhaps given as TRBD1 or TRBD2 (7 bases each). Germline CDR1 MNHEY, CDR2 SMNVEV (reference sequence). This CDR3 is built from 15 residues. V lost 9 bases and J lost 6, with 20 bases in between. CDR3 residues: CASGGGTDVPGELFF. The DNA for the CDR3 is TGTGCCAGTGGGGGGGGGACAGATGTACCCGGGGAGCTGTTTTTT.

V and J are TRBV5-1 and TRBJ1-6; possibly TRBD1 for D (6 bases). Per germline, CDR1 SGHRS and CDR2 YFSETQ. Trimming removed 0 bases from V and 1 base from J, with 14 bases in between. The CDR3 consists of 18 residues. The CDR3: CASSLAPDRGSYNSPLHF. The CDR3 DNA sequence: TGCGCCAGCAGCTTGGCACCGGACAGAGGGTCCTATAATTCACCCCTCCACTTT.

V is TRBV11-2 and J is TRBJ2-7, with TRBD2 identical over 16 bases. The CDR3 has 15 amino acids. J gave up 5 bases and V 5 bases, and 3 bases lay outside the gene matches. The germline V gene encodes CDR1 SGHAT and CDR2 FQNNGV. The CDR3 protein is CASSTGTSGRDEQYF. CDR3 coding DNA: TGTGCCAGCAGCACCGGGACTAGCGGGAGGGACGAGCAGTACTTC.

The chain joins TRBV7-9 to TRBJ2-3; no clear D gene. Germline assignment: CDR1 SEHNR and CDR2 FQNEAQ (reference sequence). Trimming shortened V by 6 bases and J by 3 bases, and 16 bases separated the two germline ends. This CDR3 has 15 residues. The CDR3 is CASRPGNGLTDTQYF. The CDR3 DNA reads as TGTGCCAGCAGGCCAGGAAACGGCTTAACAGATACGCAGTATTTT.

The J gene is TRBJ2-1, the V gene TRBV7-3; 9 nucleotides align to TRBD2. Looked up from germline, CDR1 is SGHTA and CDR2 is FQGTGA. The CDR3 contains 16 residues. Trimming removed 6 bases from V and 4 bases from J; junction bases left unmatched: 10. The CDR3 DNA is TGTGCCAGCAGTCCGACGACTAGCGGAAGTTACAATGAGCAGTTCTTC. Its translation: CASSPTTSGSYNEQFF. Full variable domain (missing parts from reference TRBV7-3 and TRBJ2-1): GAGVSQTPSNKVTEKGKYVELRCDPISGHTALYWYRQSLGQGPEFLIYFQGTGAADDSGLPNDRFFAVRPEGSVSTLKIQRTERGDSAVYLCASSPTTSGSYNEQFFGPGTRLTVL.

The chain combines TRBV4-2 with TRBJ1-1; D not resolved. This CDR3 is 14 amino acids long. Germline V gene sequence: CDR1 LGHNA, CDR2 YNFKEQ. The ends were cut back, 3 bases at V and 1 base at J, with 9 bases in the middle. CDR3 in DNA: TGTGCCAGCAGCCAGGTAACTGCGAACACTGAAGCTTTCTTT. It encodes CASSQVTANTEAFF.

This clone has just a few counts. This chain links TRBV2 with TRBJ1-5; 9 bases align to TRBD1. Losses at the gene ends were 3 bases for V and 5 bases for J; bases not matched to a gene: 5. Looked up from germline, CDR1 is SNHLY and CDR2 is FYNNEI. The CDR3 contains 15 residues. In nucleotides, the CDR3 is TGTGCCAGCAGTGATCCGGGACAGGGTTATCAGCCCCAGCATTTT. Translating gives CASSDPGQGYQPQHF.